This T cell receptor (beta chain) was recovered during a study of shared clonotypes between healthy human individuals (dated by TCRdb to between 2020 and 2021). In the study overall: Three men and two women, aged 18 to 49 years, made up the cohort. For each donor, CD4 naive and CD4 memory were each run on three plates, CD8 naive on two plates, and CD8 memory on one plate. To estimate repertoire size and how much clonotypes are shared between individuals, the study performed deep sequencing of blood TCR repertoires from roughly five healthy adults. Libraries were prepared and TCR repertoires were sequenced by different laboratories using diverse techniques, in order to increase sequencing depth and limit assay-specific biases. Per donor, leukapheresis produced somewhere between about 0.94 and 9 billion PBMCs. Overall study results and their limits: Naive subsets generally had larger estimated clonotype richness than memory subsets. Rarefaction of sorted-subset datasets indicated incomplete sequencing despite the large sequencing depth. Across several donors, roughly 5.4% of naive CD4, approximately 3.6% of naive CD8, 2% to 2.5% of memory CD4, and 0.3% to 0.45% of memory CD8 clonotypes were shared. Compared with non-shared clonotypes, clonotypes shared by all four sorted-subset donors had higher generation probabilities. Pairwise subsampling led to the expectation that sequencing depth would affect the degree of clonotype sharing among donors. The small number of donors limited the genetic and exposure-history diversity represented. Sampling was limited to blood, and TCR repertoires in tissue likely differ from TCR repertoires in blood.

CD8 naive samples consisted of CD45RO-negative cells that were positively selected for CCR7, yielding a CD45RA+CCR7+ population without TemRA cells. The donors were healthy, HIV-negative adults with no recently reported acute infections or vaccinations. Every donor was a Caucasian adult residing in Nashville, Tennessee, USA. Blood was collected by leukapheresis, and PBMCs were isolated by Ficoll-Histopaque density gradient centrifugation and then cryopreserved in liquid nitrogen vapor phase. Analytical flow cytometry was used to check the purity and quantity of every magnetically sorted T cell population. Genomic DNA was isolated from each sorted fraction and quantified by UV absorbance on a Nanodrop 2000c. TCR CDR3 regions were amplified from genomic DNA by multiplex PCR using the deep immunoSEQ assay. For each cell subset, the extracted genomic DNA was distributed evenly across all wells of several immunoSEQ 96-well plates, and each plate served as one replicate. For sorted subsets, 200 to 250 ng genomic DNA, equal to about 30,000 T cell genomes, was loaded into each replicate PCR. Purified libraries were measured with a Qubit 3.0 fluorometer, size-checked on a Bioanalyzer 2100, and measured again with the KAPA Library Quantification kit. Every immunoSEQ 96-well plate was sequenced on a separate single-read 150-cycle Illumina NextSeq 550 flow cell. The source study handled its data this way. Because the immunoSEQ output held only junctional sequences and lacked quality scores, the filtering could not match the filtering applied to full-length reads. Sequences were annotated with PyIR, a Python wrapper for IgBLAST v1.9, and V/J genes and CDR3 were assigned using IMGT germline references. Reads were removed for weak V/J assignments (E-value above 1e-6), missing CDR3, stop codons, out-of-frame junctions, or ambiguous translated residues. V3J clonotypes were defined as sequences sharing an identical inferred V gene, J gene, and CDR3 amino acid sequence. Percentage overlap between repertoires was computed as shared unique clonotypes divided by the size of the smaller repertoire. Three approaches were used to assess repertoire richness: RTK rarefaction, the Chao1 estimator, and Recon v2.1 estimates of unobserved clonotypes. OLGA was used to compute generation probabilities for all TCRbeta clonotypes that the gDNA method yielded from a handful of donors. Entries here come from immuneACCESS through TCRdb and include only in-frame sequences with V and J called. Some clones fail to appear in such tables; in the studies checked, an unresolved V gene covers under half of the shortfall, and the cause of the remainder is unknown. V, J and clone size reflect that table, while D and trimming were determined from the DNA. Across this sample there are fewer than 1 million clones, with around 96% seen only once. The ten largest clones capture 0.2% to 0.25% of the sample.

This clone counts as medium-sized (0.01 to 0.1%). Its antigen specificity is not known. Base-call qualities are not available, and no considerably larger clone is one nucleotide away. The CDR3, cysteine through phenylalanine, is 15 amino acids long. The DNA shown is the 45-base CDR3, in frame from base 1. For CDR1 and CDR2, the germline V gene lists WSHSY and SAAADI. From V the trimming removes 8 bases and from J it removes 4 bases, while the gene matches leave 10 bases of the junction unaccounted for. The chain employs TRBV10-2 and TRBJ2-3; 9 nucleotides in the junction match TRBD2. The receptor was isolated from a man aged 25 to 40 in good health. The sample taken for sequencing was naive CD8+ T cells sorted from blood. Explained via the paper, the cell subset or site label denotes: CD45RA+CCR7+. The sequenced DNA: TGCGCCAGCGCGGGCCCAAGCGGGAGGCCAGATACGCAGTATTTT. Its protein product is CASAGPSGRPDTQYF.